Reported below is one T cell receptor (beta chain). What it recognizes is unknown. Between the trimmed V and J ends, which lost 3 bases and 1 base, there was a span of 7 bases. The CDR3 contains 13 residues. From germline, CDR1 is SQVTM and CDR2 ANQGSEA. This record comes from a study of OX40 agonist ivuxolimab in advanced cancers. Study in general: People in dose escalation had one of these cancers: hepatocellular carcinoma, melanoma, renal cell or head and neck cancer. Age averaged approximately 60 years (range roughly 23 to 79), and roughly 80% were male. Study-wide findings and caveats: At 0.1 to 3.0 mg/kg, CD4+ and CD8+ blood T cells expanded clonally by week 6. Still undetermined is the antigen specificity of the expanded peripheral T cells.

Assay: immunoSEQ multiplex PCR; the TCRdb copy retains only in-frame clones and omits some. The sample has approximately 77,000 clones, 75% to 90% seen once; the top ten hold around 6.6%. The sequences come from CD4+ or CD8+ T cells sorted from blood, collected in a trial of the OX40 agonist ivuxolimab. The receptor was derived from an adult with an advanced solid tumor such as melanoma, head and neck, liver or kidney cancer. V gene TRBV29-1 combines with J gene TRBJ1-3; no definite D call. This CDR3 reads CSVDDVSGNTIYF. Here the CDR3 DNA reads TGCAGCGTTGATGACGTGTCTGGAAACACCATATATTTT.